This TCR beta chain was sequenced in a study of CD8 T cells in ankylosing spondylitis. Findings of the study overall: Clones linked to disease were reported to show significant enrichment in matched ankylosing spondylitis synovial fluid.

In germline, CDR1 is SGHRS, CDR2 YFSETQ. The CDR3 sequence is 12 residues long. V was shortened by 2 bases and J by 5 bases, with 6 bases between the two germline ends. This clonotype was seen ten or more times. The target antigen is unknown. Quantitative 5'-RACE with molecular barcodes produced the TCR beta libraries. TCRdb reprocessed the 5' RACE reads with MiXCR, giving one entry per CDR3 protein. The sample has around 320,000 distinct CDR3 sequences, roughly 20% seen once. Sequenced: blood, either unsorted or a sorted T cell fraction (not recorded which). The rearrangement links TRBV5-1 to TRBJ2-3, with unresolved D. The TCR was taken from a female donor with ankylosing spondylitis or in good health (not recorded which). CDR3: CASSFVRDTQYF. Here the CDR3 DNA reads TGCGCCAGCAGCTTCGTGAGAGATACGCAGTATTTT.